What follows are 9 T cell receptor beta chains derived from one specimen sequenced in a study of T cells after yellow fever vaccination. TCRdb reprocessed the 5' RACE reads with MiXCR, giving one entry per CDR3 protein. The repertoire holds about 400,000 distinct CDR3 sequences, with around 6.5% as singletons. Material: PBMCs, obtained 5 days after the yellow fever booster vaccination. The receptors derive from a man aged 25 to 45 who received the YFV17D yellow fever vaccine.

In its sample, this clonotype was seen a few times. V and J are TRBV20-1 and TRBJ2-1; maybe TRBD1 (6 bases). The CDR3 runs 13 residues. Trimming left V 2 bases short and J 10 bases short, with 15 bases between. The V gene's germline CDR1 is DFQATT and CDR2 SNEGSKA (reference sequence). The CDR3 spells CSARSGVGWEQFF. CDR3 coding DNA: TGCAGTGCTAGATCAGGGGTCGGGTGGGAGCAGTTCTTC.

This clonotype was picked up many times. The chain recombines TRBV3-1 with TRBJ2-3, with TRBD2 identical over 11 bases. Germline V gene lookup returns CDR1 LGHDT and CDR2 YNNKEL (reference sequence). CDR3 length: 16 residues. V lost 3 bases and J lost 0; bases outside the gene matches: 2. This chain's CDR3 is CASSQWTSGSTDTQYF. Here the CDR3 DNA reads TGTGCCAGCAGCCAGTGGACTAGCGGGAGCACAGATACGCAGTATTTT.

This clonotype was found many times. The chain combines TRBV12-3 or TRBV12-4 with TRBJ2-3; no clear D. This CDR3 is 12 amino acids long. V was clipped by 3 bases and J by 4 bases, with 5 bases between them. In DNA form, the CDR3 reads TGTGCCAGCAGTTTTGGGTCAGATACGCAGTATTTT. Translation gives CASSFGSDTQYF.

This clonotype showed up many times. V usage is TRBV7-3 and J usage is TRBJ2-5, with a possible D match to TRBD2 (5 bases). Between the trimmed V and J ends, which lost 5 bases and 5 bases, there was a span of 12 bases. The CDR3 totals 13 residues. Germline CDR1 reads SGHTA; CDR2 reads FQGTGA. DNA for the CDR3: TGTGCCAGCAGCCTCGGGAAACGGGAGACCCAGTACTTC. As protein: CASSLGKRETQYF.

The chain carries TRBV7-2 and TRBJ1-2; 9 nucleotides match TRBD1. V shed 1 base and J 8 bases; nucleotides not matched to a gene: 5. Germline CDR1 is SGHTA and CDR2 is FQGNSA. The CDR3 totals 14 residues. CDR3 amino acids: CASSLGTGVSGYTF. Here the CDR3 DNA reads TGTGCCAGCAGCTTAGGGACAGGGGTGTCCGGCTACACCTTC. Using reference TRBV7-2 and TRBJ1-2 for the parts outside the CDR3, the full variable domain is GAGVSQSPSNKVTEKGKDVELRCDPISGHTALYWYRQSLGQGLEFLIYFQGNSAPDKSGLPSDRFSAERTGGSVSTLTIQRTQQEDSAVYLCASSLGTGVSGYTFGSGTRLTVV.

The chain uses TRBV19 and TRBJ2-4; 9 bases match TRBD1. The junction had 8 bases not matched to a gene; V was cut back by 1 base and J by 7 bases. Per the germline V gene, CDR1 is LNHDA and CDR2 is SQIVND (reference sequence). The CDR3 loop spans 16 amino acids. CDR3 nucleotides: TGTGCCAGTAGTATAGGGATCGGGACAGGGCGGAACATTCAGTACTTC. Protein product: CASSIGIGTGRNIQYF.

The chain employs TRBV19 and TRBJ2-2; 14 nucleotides agree with TRBD2. The germline V gene encodes CDR1 LNHDA and CDR2 SQIVND (reference sequence). This CDR3 spans 17 amino acids. V lost 7 bases to trimming and J lost 3 bases; unmatched junction nucleotides: 7. CDR3 coding DNA: TGTGCCAGTACCCCGAGGGGACTAGCGGGAGACACCGGGGAGCTGTTTTTT. Its translation is CASTPRGLAGDTGELFF.

This clonotype was found a few times. V usage is TRBV4-3 and J usage is TRBJ1-5; no clear D gene. The CDR3 has 14 residues. Germline V gives CDR1 LGHNA, CDR2 YSLEER. Deletions cut 6 bases from V and 2 bases from J, with 11 bases between. CDR3 sequence (DNA): TGCGCCAGCAGTCTGGAAAGCGGCAATCAGCCCCAGCATTTT. Translation gives CASSLESGNQPQHF.

This clonotype was picked up many times. The CDR3, as DNA: TGCGCCAGCAGCCAAGTTCGAAGGGGGGGATCCCCCATGGGGACCCAGTACTTC. Translated, it gives CASSQVRRGGSPMGTQYF. The chain joins TRBV4-1 to TRBJ2-5, with D maybe TRBD2 (7 bases). CDR3 length equals 18 residues. The V end was cut by 1 base, the J end by 7 bases, with 25 bases between. The V gene's germline CDR1 is MGHRA and CDR2 YSYEKL.